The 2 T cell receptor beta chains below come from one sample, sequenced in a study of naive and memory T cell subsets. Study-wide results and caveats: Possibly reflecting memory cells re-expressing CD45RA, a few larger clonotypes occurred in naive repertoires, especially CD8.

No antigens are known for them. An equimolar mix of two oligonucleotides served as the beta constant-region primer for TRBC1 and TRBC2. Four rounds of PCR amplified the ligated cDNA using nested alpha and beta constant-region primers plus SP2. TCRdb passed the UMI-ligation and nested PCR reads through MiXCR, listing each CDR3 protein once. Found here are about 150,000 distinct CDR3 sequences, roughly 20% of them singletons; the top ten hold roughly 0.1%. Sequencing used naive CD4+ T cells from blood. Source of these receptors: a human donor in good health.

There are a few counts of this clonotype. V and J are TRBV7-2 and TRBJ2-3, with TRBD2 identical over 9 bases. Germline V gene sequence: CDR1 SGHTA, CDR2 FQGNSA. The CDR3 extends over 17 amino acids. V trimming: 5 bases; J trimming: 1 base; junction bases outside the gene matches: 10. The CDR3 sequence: CASSRTPLAGGTDTQYF. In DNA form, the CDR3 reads TGTGCCAGCAGCCGCACGCCTTTAGCGGGAGGCACAGATACGCAGTATTTT.

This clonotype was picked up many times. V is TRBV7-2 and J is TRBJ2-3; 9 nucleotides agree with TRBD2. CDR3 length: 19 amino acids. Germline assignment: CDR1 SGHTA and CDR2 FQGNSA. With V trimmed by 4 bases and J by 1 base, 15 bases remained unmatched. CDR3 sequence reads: CASSSNTIWTSVGTDTQYF. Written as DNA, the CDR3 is TGTGCCAGCAGCTCGAACACCATTTGGACTAGCGTCGGCACAGATACGCAGTATTTT.